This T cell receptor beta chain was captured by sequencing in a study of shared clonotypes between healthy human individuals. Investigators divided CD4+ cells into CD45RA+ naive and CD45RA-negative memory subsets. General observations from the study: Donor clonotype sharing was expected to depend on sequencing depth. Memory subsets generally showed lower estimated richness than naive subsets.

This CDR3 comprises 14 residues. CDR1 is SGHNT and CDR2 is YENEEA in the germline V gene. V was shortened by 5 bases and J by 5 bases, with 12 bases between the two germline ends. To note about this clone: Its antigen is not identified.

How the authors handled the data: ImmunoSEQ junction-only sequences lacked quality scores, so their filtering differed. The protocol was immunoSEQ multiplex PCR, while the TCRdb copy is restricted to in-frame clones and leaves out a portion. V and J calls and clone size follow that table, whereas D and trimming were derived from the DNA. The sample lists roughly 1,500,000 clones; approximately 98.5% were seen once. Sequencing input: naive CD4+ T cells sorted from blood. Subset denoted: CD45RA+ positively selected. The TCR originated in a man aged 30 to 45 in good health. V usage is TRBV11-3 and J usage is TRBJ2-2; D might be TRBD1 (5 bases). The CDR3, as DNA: TGTGCCAGCAGCCAGAGGACACCTACCGGGGAGCTGTTTTTT. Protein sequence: CASSQRTPTGELFF.